This paragraph reports one T cell receptor (beta chain). Trimming pared 6 bases from V and 6 bases from J, leaving 11 bases between. Germline values: CDR1 SNHLY, CDR2 FYNNEI. The CDR3 length is 12 residues. This record belongs to a study of blood T cell repertoires in COVID-19. Study-level background: Spain, Italy and the United States supplied samples that represented acute and convalescent COVID-19. Sample material is recorded as cDNA or gDNA derived from T cells, B-cell-depleted T cells, or PBMCs.

In the original analysis: Estimation of nucleated cell counts was performed using reference gene primer amplification. Method: immunoSEQ multiplex PCR; TCRdb's copy keeps in-frame clones and lacks some. D and trimming come from the DNA, and the V and J calls and clone size come from that table. The sample lists approximately 210,000 clones, over 75% occurring once. This sequence originates from a man aged 40-49 years with active or convalescent COVID-19. The sample comprised peripheral blood. The chain links TRBV2 to TRBJ1-1; D remains ambiguous. The CDR3, as DNA: TGTGCCAGCAGCCAATACAGCCCTGAAGCTTTCTTT. Translating gives CASSQYSPEAFF. The whole variable domain, filled in from reference TRBV2 and TRBJ1-1, reads EPEVTQTPSHQVTQMGQEVILRCVPISNHLYFYWYRQILGQKVEFLVSFYNNEISEKSEIFDDQFSVERPDGSNFTLKIRSTKLEDSAMYFCASSQYSPEAFFGQGTRLTVV.